These T cell receptor beta chains were read from a single sample in a study of blood T cell repertoires in COVID-19. Repertoires were generated with immunoSEQ multiplex PCR, while TCRdb's copy carries only in-frame clones and drops some. The data show about 170,000 clones, about nine tenths seen once. What was sequenced was peripheral blood. The receptors shown here come from a man aged 25-45 years with COVID-19, enrolled during active disease. Both conserved end residues are part of each CDR3. D genes are given only for firm matches. A row's size may be missing; if present it is once, few, many or a size class.

len	j_gene	v_gene	d_gene	abundance	CDR3aa	CDR3nt
17	TRBJ1-5	TRBV28	TRBD1	NA	CASSSLQGAYSNQPQHF	TGTGCCAGCAGTTCCCTACAGGGGGCTTATAGCAATCAGCCCCAGCATTTT
13	TRBJ2-7	TRBV24-1	TRBD1	NA	CATIGTGREEQYF	TGTGCCACTATCGGGACAGGGAGGGAGGAGCAGTACTTC
14	TRBJ2-7	TRBV11-2	NA	NA	CASSPRREMGEQYF	TGTGCCAGCAGCCCGCGCAGGGAAATGGGCGAGCAGTACTTC
15	TRBJ1-2	TRBV28	NA	once	CASSAWTATNYGYTF	TGTGCCAGCAGCGCCTGGACAGCGACAAACTATGGCTACACCTTC
16	TRBJ2-3	TRBV7-2	TRBD2	NA	CASSSYSAGGLDTQYF	TGTGCCAGCAGCTCTTACTCAGCGGGGGGATTAGATACGCAGTATTTT
13	TRBJ2-1	TRBV27	NA	NA	CASSLDRQNEQFF	TGTGCCAGCAGTTTAGACAGGCAAAATGAGCAGTTCTTC
15	TRBJ1-5	TRBV18	NA	NA	CASSQDIVGNQPQHF	TGTGCCAGCTCCCAGGACATAGTTGGCAATCAGCCCCAGCATTTT
14	TRBJ1-5	TRBV30	NA	NA	CAWSLGTLNQPQHF	TGTGCCTGGAGCCTTGGGACTCTTAATCAGCCCCAGCATTTT
16	TRBJ1-2	TRBV5-1	TRBD1	NA	CASSLVSGTGSYGYTF	TGCGCCAGCAGCTTGGTCTCCGGGACAGGGTCCTATGGCTACACCTTC
11	TRBJ1-2	TRBV29-1	TRBD1	NA	CSGQGVYGYTF	TGCAGCGGACAGGGTGTGTATGGCTACACCTTC
16	TRBJ2-7	TRBV4-1	TRBD2	NA	CASSLGPGGTTGEQYF	TGCGCCAGCAGCCTGGGTCCAGGCGGGACTACGGGTGAGCAGTACTTC
14	TRBJ2-1	TRBV7-9	NA	NA	CASSSQRIYNEQFF	TGTGCCAGCAGCTCCCAGCGTATTTACAATGAGCAGTTCTTC
12	TRBJ1-1	TRBV12-3/TRBV12-4	NA	NA	CASSLANIEAFF	TGTGCCAGCAGTTTAGCCAACATTGAAGCTTTCTTT
16	TRBJ2-1	TRBV19	TRBD2	NA	CASSNPASGRAGEQFF	TGTGCCAGTAGTAACCCAGCTAGCGGGAGGGCTGGTGAGCAGTTCTTC
15	TRBJ1-2	TRBV5-5	NA	NA	CASSLGPNPPRGYTF	TGTGCCAGCAGCTTGGGCCCTAATCCCCCGCGAGGCTACACCTTC
16	TRBJ2-7	TRBV5-6	TRBD1	NA	CASSLVVRGRPGEQYF	TGTGCCAGCAGCTTGGTTGTCAGGGGGCGTCCGGGCGAGCAGTACTTC
14	TRBJ2-1	TRBV7-2	NA	once	CASSLMETANEQFF	TGTGCCAGCAGCTTAATGGAAACAGCCAATGAGCAGTTCTTC
14	TRBJ2-7	TRBV13	TRBD2	NA	CASNNRGGADEQYF	TGCGCCAGCAATAACCGGGGGGGCGCAGACGAGCAGTACTTC
14	TRBJ1-5	TRBV3-1/TRBV3-2	NA	NA	CASSTRVSNQPQHF	TGTGCCAGCAGCACCAGGGTTAGCAATCAGCCCCAGCATTTT
15	TRBJ2-3	TRBV7-7	TRBD2	NA	CASSLSLAGWGTQYF	TGTGCCAGCAGCTTATCCCTAGCGGGTTGGGGTACGCAGTATTTT
15	TRBJ1-2	TRBV18	NA	NA	CASSPSVTAGNGYTF	TGTGCCAGCTCTCCAAGTGTCACAGCGGGTAATGGCTACACCTTC
16	TRBJ2-1	TRBV9	TRBD2	NA	CASSGKAGGSYNEQFF	TGTGCCAGCAGCGGAAAAGCGGGAGGGTCCTACAATGAGCAGTTCTTC
15	TRBJ2-1	TRBV5-5	TRBD1	NA	CASSLRGTGGNEQFF	TGTGCCAGCAGCTTAAGGGGGACAGGGGGTAATGAGCAGTTCTTC
14	TRBJ1-5	TRBV7-9	NA	NA	CASSLAYSNQPQHF	TGTGCCAGCAGCTTAGCCTATAGCAATCAGCCCCAGCATTTT
16	TRBJ2-3	TRBV10-3	NA	NA	CAIRDTTQGGPDTQYF	TGTGCCATCAGAGATACTACCCAGGGCGGCCCAGATACGCAGTATTTT
13	TRBJ2-7	TRBV7-9	TRBD2	NA	CASSIAGGYEQYF	TGTGCCAGCAGCATAGCGGGAGGCTACGAGCAGTACTTC
15	TRBJ2-7	TRBV28	TRBD1	NA	CASSSPGTVTYEQYF	TGTGCCAGCAGTTCGCCCGGGACAGTTACCTACGAGCAGTACTTC
15	TRBJ2-3	TRBV18	NA	NA	CASSLLGEGTDTQYF	TGTGCCAGCTCACTTTTGGGGGAGGGCACAGATACGCAGTATTTT
15	TRBJ2-7	TRBV19	NA	NA	CASTPGWGGSYEQYF	TGTGCCAGTACCCCCGGATGGGGGGGCAGCTACGAGCAGTACTTC
14	TRBJ2-7	TRBV14	TRBD1	NA	CASSYRDRVYEQYF	TGTGCCAGCAGTTACCGGGACAGGGTCTACGAGCAGTACTTC
16	TRBJ2-2	TRBV5-1	TRBD1	few	CASSLAFDRGPGELFF	TGCGCCAGCAGCTTGGCCTTCGACAGGGGACCCGGGGAGCTGTTTTTT
14	TRBJ1-6	TRBV7-8	TRBD1	NA	CASSPGQANSPLHF	TGTGCCAGCAGCCCGGGACAGGCGAATTCACCCCTCCACTTT
14	TRBJ2-1	TRBV27	TRBD2	NA	CASSLAGVGNEQFF	TGTGCCAGCAGTTTAGCGGGAGTCGGCAATGAGCAGTTCTTC
14	TRBJ2-1	TRBV9	TRBD1	NA	CASSAWDRDNEQFF	TGTGCCAGCAGCGCATGGGACAGGGACAATGAGCAGTTCTTC
15	TRBJ2-1	TRBV11-1	TRBD2	NA	CASSLTSGGVNEQFF	TGTGCCAGCAGCTTGACTAGCGGGGGGGTAAATGAGCAGTTCTTC
12	TRBJ1-4	TRBV18	NA	NA	CASSPSDEKLFF	TGTGCCAGCTCACCGTCGGATGAAAAACTGTTTTTT
19	TRBJ2-6	TRBV4-3	TRBD1	NA	CASSQVGDRGPSGANVLTF	TGCGCCAGCAGCCAAGTAGGGGACAGGGGTCCCTCTGGGGCCAACGTCCTGACTTTC
14	TRBJ1-6	TRBV24-1	TRBD1	NA	CATSDDRENSPLHF	TGTGCCACCAGTGACGACAGGGAGAATTCACCCCTCCACTTT
13	TRBJ2-1	TRBV27	TRBD2	NA	CASSEHWTSEQFF	TGTGCCAGCAGTGAGCACTGGACTAGCGAGCAGTTCTTC
13	TRBJ1-1	TRBV25-1	NA	NA	CASSVVGGTEAFF	TGTGCCAGCAGTGTGGTAGGGGGCACTGAAGCTTTCTTT
14	TRBJ2-6	TRBV15	NA	NA	CATSTSSGANVLTF	TGTGCCACCAGCACGAGCTCTGGGGCCAACGTCCTGACTTTC
15	TRBJ2-5	TRBV7-3	TRBD2	NA	CASSSGGGYQETQYF	TGTGCCAGCAGCTCCGGCGGGGGTTACCAAGAGACCCAGTACTTC
16	TRBJ1-1	TRBV9	TRBD1	NA	CASSANTQGAPTEAFF	TGTGCCAGCAGCGCAAATACCCAGGGGGCCCCGACTGAAGCTTTCTTT